These 16 T cell receptor beta chains share one sample of origin, sequenced in a study of shared clonotypes between healthy human individuals. Measured with immunoSEQ multiplex PCR; TCRdb has only the in-frame clones, and not every one. Of fewer than 600,000 clones in the sample, approximately 77% were seen once. Material: PBMCs. These receptors came from a middle-aged woman in good health. Some clones in this sample may be carry-over from other donors' samples.

This clone was picked up one time. V gene TRBV28 combines with J gene TRBJ1-2; no firm D call. CDR1 MDHEN and CDR2 SYDVKM come from the germline V gene. This CDR3 contains 14 residues. The V end was cut by 6 bases, the J end by 1 base, with 12 bases between. The CDR3 region is CASREWAHNYGYTF. CDR3 DNA: TGTGCCAGCAGGGAATGGGCCCATAACTATGGCTACACCTTC.

This clone was observed a few times. The chain carries TRBV7-6 and TRBJ1-3; possibly TRBD1 for D (6 bases). The CDR3 loop spans 16 amino acids. V was trimmed by 3 bases and J by 4 bases, leaving 16 bases between them. CDR1 and CDR2 (germline): SGHVS, FNYEAQ. CDR3 DNA sequence: TGTGCCAGCAGCTTTGGGGGGCAGGGCCAAGGAAACACCATATATTTT. It translates to CASSFGGQGQGNTIYF.

The rearrangement links TRBV30 to TRBJ2-7; TRBD1 matches at 8 bases. In germline, CDR1 is GTSNPN, CDR2 SVGIG (reference sequence). There are 15 residues in the CDR3. The trim removed 0 bases at V and 2 bases at J, leaving 6 bases unmatched. CDR3 protein: CAWSVPGRGPYEQYF. The CDR3 DNA sequence: TGTGCCTGGAGTGTACCGGGCAGGGGGCCCTACGAGCAGTACTTC.

V usage is TRBV6-1 and J usage is TRBJ2-5; TRBD2 agrees at 12 bases. The CDR3 covers 17 residues. The V and J ends lost 2 bases and 10 bases, in that order; junction bases with no gene match: 14. Per germline, CDR1 MNHNS and CDR2 SASEGT. The CDR3 DNA sequence: TGTGCCAGCAGTGAAACCACACTGACTAGCGGGAGAAAGGGCCAGTACTTC. Translated: CASSETTLTSGRKGQYF.

The chain is built from TRBV6-1 and TRBJ1-4; the match to TRBD1 covers 7 bases. The CDR3 totals 15 residues. The germline gives CDR1 MNHNS, CDR2 SASEGT. With V trimmed by 2 bases and J by 7 bases, 7 bases remained unmatched. The CDR3 spells CASSELTGASEKLFF. CDR3 sequence (DNA): TGTGCCAGCAGTGAATTAACAGGGGCAAGTGAAAAACTGTTTTTT.

The rearrangement uses TRBV9 and TRBJ2-1; TRBD2 matches at 9 bases. From germline, CDR1 is SGDLS and CDR2 YYNGEE. The length of the CDR3 is 15 residues. The junction had 3 bases not matched to a gene; V was cut back by 0 bases and J by 5 bases. Written as DNA, the CDR3 is TGTGCCAGCAGCGTAGTGGCTAGCGGGAACAATGAGCAGTTCTTC. It yields the protein CASSVVASGNNEQFF.

On this clone: Just one base apart from a much larger clone, this may be a read error. The identical CDR3 is also encoded by other nucleotide sequences in the sample. The chain employs TRBV14 and TRBJ2-5, with D uncertain. The V gene's germline CDR1 is SGHDN and CDR2 FVKESK. V dropped 0 bases and J dropped 1 base, with 9 bases sitting between them. This CDR3 contains 15 residues. The CDR3 DNA is TGTGCCAGCAGCCAAGACACGGGCTTCCAAGAGACCCAGTACTTC. The encoded protein is CASSQDTGFQETQYF.

Concerning this clone: A far larger clone is only one base removed, so a read error is likely. The chain couples TRBV9 to TRBJ2-3; D possibly uses TRBD1 or TRBD2 (5 bases each). The CDR3 has 15 residues. Germline values: CDR1 SGDLS, CDR2 YYNGEE. The CDR3 DNA follows: TGTGCCAGCAGCCTACTACTGGCGGGCACAGGTACGCAGTATTTT. Protein: CASSLLLAGTGTQYF.

This clone was seen a few times. The V and J genes are TRBV28 and TRBJ2-5; 10 bases map to TRBD1. In germline, CDR1 is MDHEN, CDR2 SYDVKM. The CDR3 has 14 amino acids. V shed 6 bases and J 5 bases; nucleotides not matched to a gene: 6. CDR3 in amino acids: CASRGGTGVETQYF. For the CDR3, the DNA is TGTGCCAGCAGGGGGGGGACAGGGGTGGAGACCCAGTACTTC.

Comments on this clone: Just one base apart from a much larger clone, this may be a read error. The rearrangement links TRBV2 to TRBJ1-3, with 7 bases identical to TRBD1. The CDR3 runs to 13 residues. Germline CDR1 is SNHLY and CDR2 is FYNNEI. The CDR3 bases are TGTGCCAGCACCGGACAGGCTGGAAGCACCATATATTTT. This gives the protein CASTGQAGSTIYF.

This clone was picked up one time. J is TRBJ2-2 and V is TRBV7-8, with 10 positions matching TRBD2. The J segment lost 5 bases and the V segment lost 2 bases, leaving 8 bases of the junction unmatched. The CDR3 is 17 residues long. Germline V lookup: CDR1 SGHVS, CDR2 FQNEAQ. The CDR3 DNA follows: TGTGCCAGCAGCTTAACGGAAGCGGGAGGGAGGACCGGGGAGCTGTTTTTT. Its translation: CASSLTEAGGRTGELFF.

The rearrangement uses TRBV6-6 and TRBJ1-3; D remains unclear. This CDR3 is built from 16 residues. Germline V gene sequence: CDR1 MNHNY, CDR2 SVGAGI (reference sequence). The germline V and J ends were trimmed by 0 bases and 0 bases, with 9 bases remaining between them. The CDR3, as DNA: TGTGCCAGCAGTTACTCAGAGGACTACTCTGGAAACACCATATATTTT. Protein sequence: CASSYSEDYSGNTIYF.

A word on this clone: This sample also contains other DNA sequences that code for the same CDR3. The chain employs TRBV5-1 and TRBJ1-4; D perhaps matches TRBD1 (5 bases). The germline V gene has CDR1 SGHRS and CDR2 YFSETQ. Trimming shortened V by 4 bases and J by 8 bases, and 15 bases separated the two germline ends. The CDR3 spans 14 residues. DNA of the CDR3: TGCGCCAGCAGCCCCGGACAAGGCAGAGAAAAACTGTTTTTT. Protein product: CASSPGQGREKLFF.

The CDR3 sequence is CASSSGGRNTEAFF. The CDR3 DNA reads as TGTGCCAGCAGCTCTGGAGGGAGAAACACTGAAGCTTTCTTT. V and J are TRBV7-3 and TRBJ1-1; no clear D gene. V lost 4 bases and J lost 2, with 11 bases in between. The CDR3 has 14 residues. Germline values: CDR1 SGHTA, CDR2 FQGTGA.

The chain carries TRBV28 and TRBJ2-3; possible D gene TRBD1, 5 bases. Germline assignment: CDR1 MDHEN and CDR2 SYDVKM. This CDR3 is 16 amino acids long. Trimming shortened V by 4 bases and J by 6 bases, and 20 bases separated the two germline ends. Here the CDR3 DNA reads TGTGCCAGCAGTTCATTGTTGTCCCAGGGAAGGGATACGCAGTATTTT. Protein sequence: CASSSLLSQGRDTQYF.

The genes are TRBV9 and TRBJ2-7, with 11 bases aligning to TRBD2. Germline CDR1 is SGDLS and CDR2 is YYNGEE. V dropped 4 bases and J dropped 3; count of bases not matched to a gene: 12. CDR3 length: 17 amino acids. The CDR3 DNA is TGTGCCAGCAGCCAAACCGTGGGGACTAGCGGTTTCTACGAGCAGTACTTC. Translating it yields CASSQTVGTSGFYEQYF.